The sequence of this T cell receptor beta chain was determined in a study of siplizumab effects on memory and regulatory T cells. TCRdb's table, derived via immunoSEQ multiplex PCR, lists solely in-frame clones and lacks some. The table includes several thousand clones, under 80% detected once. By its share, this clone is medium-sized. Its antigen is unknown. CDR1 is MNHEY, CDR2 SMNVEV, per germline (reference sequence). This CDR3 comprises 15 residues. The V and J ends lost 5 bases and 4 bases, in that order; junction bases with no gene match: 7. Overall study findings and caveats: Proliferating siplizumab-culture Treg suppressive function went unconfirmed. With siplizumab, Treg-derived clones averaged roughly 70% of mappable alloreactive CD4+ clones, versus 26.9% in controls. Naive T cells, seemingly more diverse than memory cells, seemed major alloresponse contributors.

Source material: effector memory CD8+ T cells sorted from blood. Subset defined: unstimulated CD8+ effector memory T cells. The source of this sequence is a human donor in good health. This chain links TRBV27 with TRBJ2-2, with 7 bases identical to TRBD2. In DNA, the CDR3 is TGTGCCAGCAGTACCGGGACTACGACCACCGGGGAGCTGTTTTTT. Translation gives CASSTGTTTTGELFF.